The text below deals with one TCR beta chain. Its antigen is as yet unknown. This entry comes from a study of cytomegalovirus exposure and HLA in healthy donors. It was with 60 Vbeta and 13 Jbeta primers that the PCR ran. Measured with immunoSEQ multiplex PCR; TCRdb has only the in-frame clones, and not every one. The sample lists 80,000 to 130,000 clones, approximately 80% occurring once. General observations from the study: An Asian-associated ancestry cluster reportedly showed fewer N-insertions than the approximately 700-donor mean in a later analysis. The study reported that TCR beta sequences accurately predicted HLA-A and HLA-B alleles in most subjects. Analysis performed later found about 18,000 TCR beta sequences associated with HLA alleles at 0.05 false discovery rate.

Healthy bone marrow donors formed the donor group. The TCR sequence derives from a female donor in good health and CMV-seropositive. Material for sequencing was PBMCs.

CDR3 nucleotide sequence: TGCGCCAGCAGTCCCCCGGCCTCAGGGGGGTCCCAAGACGAGCAGTACTTC. Protein: CASSPPASGGSQDEQYF. The chain uses TRBV23-1 and TRBJ2-7, with TRBD1 as a possible D gene (7 bases). TRBV23-1 is sorted into the ORF group, with uncertain function. Trimming took 4 bases from V and 5 from J, leaving 24 bases between them. There are 17 residues in the CDR3.